This TCR beta chain is drawn from a study of control samples from healthy donors and cancer patients. Sequencing used immunoSEQ multiplex PCR; TCRdb keeps in-frame clones, though not all of them. This sample carries 100,000 or so clones, 85% to 90% of them seen once, and the ten largest clones take more than 7%. In germline, CDR1 is SNHLY, CDR2 FYNNEI. This CDR3 contains 14 residues. V gave up 3 bases and J gave up 4 bases, with 10 bases separating them. The sequence derives from a man aged 25-45 years in good health. The sample was blood. The chain has TRBV2 and TRBJ1-5, with D possibly TRBD1 on 6 matching bases. CDR3 sequence reads: CASSEIQGNQPQHF. CDR3 nucleotides: TGTGCCAGCAGTGAGATACAGGGTAATCAGCCCCAGCATTTT.